A single sample is the source of the 25 T cell receptor beta chains below, sequenced in a study of T cells after yellow fever vaccination. TCRdb independently ran MiXCR on the 5' RACE reads; one entry per CDR3 protein. The sample has about 320,000 distinct CDR3 sequences; around a tenth are singletons. Source: CD4+ T cells sorted from PBMCs, taken 45 days after the yellow fever booster vaccination. Receptors were obtained from a man aged 18 to 30 who received the YFV17D yellow fever vaccine.

The chain recombines TRBV20-1 with TRBJ1-2; 7 nucleotides align to TRBD1. The V gene's germline CDR1 is DFQATT and CDR2 SNEGSKA (reference sequence). J lost 4 bases, V lost 6 bases, and 11 bases had no gene match. The CDR3 runs to 14 residues. This chain's CDR3 is CSARDSLTLYGYTF. The CDR3 bases are TGCAGTGCCCGGGACAGCCTAACCCTCTATGGCTACACCTTC.

The chain uses TRBV4-2 and TRBJ1-2, with D possibly matching TRBD1 (6 bases). CDR3 length equals 14 residues. The germline V gene has CDR1 LGHNA and CDR2 YNFKEQ. The V gene lost 1 base and the J gene lost 3 bases, with 9 bases spanning the gap. The CDR3 DNA follows: TGTGCCAGCAGCCAAGCGACAGGAGACTATGGCTACACCTTC. This encodes CASSQATGDYGYTF.

A few counts support this clonotype. The chain has TRBV2 and TRBJ2-7, with D possibly matching TRBD1 (5 bases). CDR1 is SNHLY and CDR2 is FYNNEI in the germline V gene. CDR3 size: 12 residues. V was clipped by 1 base and J by 8 bases, with 9 bases between them. For the CDR3, the DNA is TGTGCCAGCAGTGAAGGAGTGGGGCAGCAGTACTTC. Translated: CASSEGVGQQYF. The full variable domain, completed using reference TRBV2 and TRBJ2-7, is EPEVTQTPSHQVTQMGQEVILRCVPISNHLYFYWYRQILGQKVEFLVSFYNNEISEKSEIFDDQFSVERPDGSNFTLKIRSTKLEDSAMYFCASSEGVGQQYFGPGTRLTVT.

This clonotype has a count of ten or more. The chain combines TRBV7-2 with TRBJ2-7; D is undetermined. V was pared by 2 bases and J by 11 bases, with 16 bases between. The CDR3 extends over 13 amino acids. Germline-derived CDR1 and CDR2 are SGHTA and FQGNSA. This chain's CDR3 is CASSLNQRDVEYF. DNA of the CDR3: TGTGCCAGCAGCTTAAATCAAAGGGATGTGGAGTACTTC.

There are many counts of this clonotype. The gene calls are TRBV5-5 and TRBJ2-2; D is possibly TRBD2 (6 bases). V lost 4 bases, J lost 4 bases, and 14 bases lay in between. This CDR3 is 15 amino acids long. CDR1 and CDR2 (germline): SGHKS, YYEKEE (reference sequence). CDR3 DNA sequence: TGTGCCAGCAGCCCGGGGGAATTAGTCACCGGGGAGCTGTTTTTT. Translated, it gives CASSPGELVTGELFF.

Here the CDR3 reads CASSVGRSATNEKLFF. DNA for the CDR3: TGTGCCAGCAGCGTCGGACGGTCCGCAACTAATGAAAAACTGTTTTTT. This chain links TRBV25-1 with TRBJ1-4; D is unclear. V shed 6 bases and J shed 0 bases, with 14 bases lying between them. The germline gives CDR1 MGHDK, CDR2 SYGVNS. This CDR3 has 16 amino acids.

V is TRBV12-3 or TRBV12-4 and J is TRBJ2-4; no clear D. CDR3 size: 15 residues. V was pared by 3 bases and J by 1 base, with 10 bases between. Here the CDR3 reads CASSFRVEAKNIQYF. The CDR3 DNA follows: TGTGCCAGCAGTTTTAGAGTGGAGGCCAAAAACATTCAGTACTTC.

This clonotype was observed a handful of times. J is TRBJ2-7 and V is TRBV18; D remains unclear. CDR1 is KGHSH, CDR2 LQKENI, per germline. V gave up 2 bases and J gave up 1 base, with 6 bases separating them. This CDR3 has 13 amino acids. CDR3 nucleotide sequence: TGTGCCAGCTCACCAGACGGATCCTACGAGCAGTACGTC. This sequence encodes CASSPDGSYEQYV.

This clonotype was detected only a few times. CDR3 bases: TGTGCCAGTAAGGGTCCAGGGGCGCCGGAGACCCAGTACTTC. This gives the protein CASKGPGAPETQYF. The rearrangement joins TRBV19 to TRBJ2-5, with D perhaps matching TRBD1 (6 bases). The V end lost 7 bases, the J end lost 5 bases, and 17 bases lay between the germline ends. Germline V gene data show CDR1 as LNHDA and CDR2 as SQIVND (reference sequence). The CDR3 runs 14 residues.

This clonotype has at least ten counts. The rearrangement joins TRBV29-1 to TRBJ2-2; D perhaps matches TRBD1 (6 bases). Germline CDR1 is SQVTM and CDR2 is ANQGSEA. The CDR3 covers 14 residues. The V gene lost 4 bases and the J gene lost 5 bases, with 14 bases spanning the gap. The DNA for the CDR3 is TGCAGCGTTGCCCGTGGACAGACAACCGGGGAGCTGTTTTTT. This encodes CSVARGQTTGELFF.

The V gene is TRBV4-3, the J gene TRBJ2-7; 8 nucleotides agree with TRBD2. Losses at the gene ends were 4 bases for V and 3 bases for J; bases not matched to a gene: 17. CDR3 length: 18 residues. Per germline, CDR1 LGHNA and CDR2 YSLEER. CDR3 in amino acids: CASSRRLARGPADYEQYF. CDR3 nucleotide sequence: TGCGCCAGCAGCCGGAGACTAGCGAGGGGACCCGCGGACTACGAGCAGTACTTC.

Ten or more counts support this clonotype. This chain uses TRBV5-1 with TRBJ2-7, with 7 nucleotides matching TRBD1. Losses at the gene ends were 4 bases for V and 1 base for J; bases not matched to a gene: 8. The CDR3 length is 15 residues. Germline V CDR1 and CDR2: SGHRS, YFSETQ. The CDR3 reads CASSRGQPNSYEQYF. DNA of the CDR3: TGCGCCAGCAGCCGGGGACAGCCAAATTCCTACGAGCAGTACTTC.

This clonotype has just a few counts. The CDR3 DNA follows: TGTGCCAGCCATCAGAAGGCAGGGTCCAAAAACATTCAGTACTTC. It translates to CASHQKAGSKNIQYF. The rearrangement joins TRBV19 to TRBJ2-4, with a weak D call TRBD1 (5 bases). V was cut by 9 bases and J by 2 bases, with 17 bases left in between. CDR1 LNHDA and CDR2 SQIVND come from the germline V gene (reference sequence). The CDR3 length is 15 residues.

The chain couples TRBV12-3 or TRBV12-4 to TRBJ2-7; D gene uncertain. This CDR3 has 12 amino acids. V was shortened by 5 bases and J by 6 bases, with 11 bases between the two germline ends. The CDR3 nucleotides read TGTGCCAGCAGTGGTGTTATGCGCGAGCAGTACTTC. Protein: CASSGVMREQYF.

A few counts support this clonotype. The chain links TRBV10-2 to TRBJ2-7; TRBD1 might be the D (6 bases). CDR1 WSHSY and CDR2 SAAADI come from the germline V gene. Deletions cut 0 bases from V and 5 bases from J, with 14 bases between. The CDR3 consists of 15 residues. The CDR3 nucleotides are TGCGCCAGCAGTGAGTCATTCAGGGGCCGGAACGAGCAGTACTTC. Its protein is CASSESFRGRNEQYF.

This clonotype was seen a handful of times. The CDR3 nucleotides are TGTGCCAGCTCACCCTCTTATAGCAATCAGCCCCAGCATTTT. It specifies CASSPSYSNQPQHF. The chain combines TRBV18 with TRBJ1-5; D remains unclear. CDR1 is KGHSH, CDR2 LQKENI, per germline. V lost 3 bases, J lost 0 bases, and 6 bases lay in between. CDR3 size: 14 residues.

This clonotype was detected many times. This chain joins TRBV7-2 and TRBJ1-1, with 10 positions matching TRBD1. Unmatched junction bases numbered 7, after V lost 3 bases and J lost 3 bases. CDR1 and CDR2 from the germline V gene are SGHTA and FQGNSA. This CDR3 region has 16 residues. The CDR3 sequence is CASSFGSGTGDTEAFF. For the CDR3, the DNA is TGTGCCAGCAGCTTCGGTTCCGGGACAGGGGACACTGAAGCTTTCTTT.

This clonotype was recorded a few times. The chain combines TRBV20-1 with TRBJ2-1; TRBD2 matches 11 bases. Trimming cost V 1 base and J 4 bases; bases outside gene matches: 6. This CDR3 contains 16 residues. Germline lookup yields CDR1 DFQATT and CDR2 SNEGSKA (reference sequence). The CDR3 bases are TGCAGTGCTAGAGGCCGACTAGCGGGGTATTACAATGAGCAGTTCTTC. It specifies CSARGRLAGYYNEQFF.

The chain employs TRBV6-1 and TRBJ1-1; D is unclear. The CDR3 is 13 residues long. V was pared by 6 bases and J by 2 bases, with 10 bases between. Germline CDR1 reads MNHNS; CDR2 reads SASEGT. This chain's CDR3 is CASSVTSNTEAFF. CDR3 nucleotide sequence: TGTGCCAGCAGCGTGACGAGCAACACTGAAGCTTTCTTT.

The chain carries TRBV5-1 and TRBJ2-3; 12 bases agree with TRBD1. Unmatched junction bases numbered 1, after V lost 5 bases and J lost 6 bases. This CDR3 has 13 residues. The germline V gene has CDR1 SGHRS and CDR2 YFSETQ. CDR3 amino acids: CASRGQGADTQYF. For the CDR3, the DNA is TGCGCCAGCAGGGGACAGGGGGCGGATACGCAGTATTTT.

This chain joins TRBV20-1 and TRBJ2-2, with D possibly being TRBD2 (5 bases). The germline gives CDR1 DFQATT, CDR2 SNEGSKA (reference sequence). V lost 2 bases to trimming and J lost 2 bases, with 9 bases between them. This CDR3 is built from 14 residues. The CDR3 region has the DNA TGCAGTGCTAGACCTGGACTTAACACCGGGGAGCTGTTTTTT. This translates into CSARPGLNTGELFF.

The chain links TRBV6-2 or TRBV6-3 to TRBJ1-1; D possibly corresponds to TRBD1 (6 bases). The CDR3 covers 14 residues. Germline lookup yields CDR1 MNHEY and CDR2 SVGEGT. V was shortened by 6 bases and J by 6 bases, with 17 bases between the two germline ends. The CDR3 DNA sequence: TGTGCCAGCAGGCCCACTCCAGGGACATCTGAAGCTTTCTTT. Its translation: CASRPTPGTSEAFF.

This chain links TRBV27 with TRBJ2-3; either TRBD1 or TRBD2 may supply D (5 bases each). The CDR3 spans 15 residues. Trimming removed 3 bases at V and 6 bases at J, with 16 bases between. In germline, CDR1 is MNHEY, CDR2 SMNVEV (reference sequence). CDR3 protein: CASSFLAGRWDTQYF. The CDR3 DNA follows: TGTGCCAGCAGTTTCTTGGCAGGGAGATGGGATACGCAGTATTTT.

This clonotype has just a few counts. The chain recombines TRBV25-1 with TRBJ1-1; D possibly corresponds to TRBD1 (5 bases). The V gene's germline CDR1 is MGHDK and CDR2 SYGVNS. V lost 3 bases and J lost 3, with 17 bases in between. The CDR3 extends over 16 amino acids. The chain's CDR3 is CASSDPGGRADTEAFF. CDR3 coding DNA: TGTGCCAGCAGTGACCCCGGGGGGAGGGCTGACACTGAAGCTTTCTTT.

The table lists this clonotype with a few counts. The chain combines TRBV5-1 with TRBJ2-2; D could derive from TRBD1 or TRBD2 (5 bases each). This CDR3 has 16 residues. Germline values: CDR1 SGHRS, CDR2 YFSETQ. V was pared by 1 base and J by 0 bases, with 10 bases between. The chain's CDR3 is CASSLPGPANTGELFF. CDR3 nucleotides: TGCGCCAGCAGCTTGCCGGGACCAGCGAACACCGGGGAGCTGTTTTTT.